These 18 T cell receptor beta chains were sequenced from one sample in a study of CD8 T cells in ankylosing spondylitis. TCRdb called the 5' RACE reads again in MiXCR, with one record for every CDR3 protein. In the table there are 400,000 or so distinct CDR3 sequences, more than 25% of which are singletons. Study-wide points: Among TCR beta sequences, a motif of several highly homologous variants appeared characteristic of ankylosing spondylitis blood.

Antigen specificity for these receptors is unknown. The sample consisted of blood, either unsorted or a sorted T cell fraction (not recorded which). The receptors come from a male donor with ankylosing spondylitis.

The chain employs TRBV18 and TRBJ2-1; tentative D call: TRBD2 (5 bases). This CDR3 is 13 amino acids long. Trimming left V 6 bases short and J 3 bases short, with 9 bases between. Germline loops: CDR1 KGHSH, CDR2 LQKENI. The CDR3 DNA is TGTGCCAGCTCTAACGCGGGCTACAATGAGCAGTTCTTC. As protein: CASSNAGYNEQFF.

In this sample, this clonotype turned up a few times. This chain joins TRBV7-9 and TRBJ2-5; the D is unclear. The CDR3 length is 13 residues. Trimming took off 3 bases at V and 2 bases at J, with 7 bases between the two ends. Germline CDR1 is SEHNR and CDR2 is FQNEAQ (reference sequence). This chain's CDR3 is CASSLYQQETQYF. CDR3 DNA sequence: TGTGCCAGCAGCTTGTACCAGCAAGAGACCCAGTACTTC.

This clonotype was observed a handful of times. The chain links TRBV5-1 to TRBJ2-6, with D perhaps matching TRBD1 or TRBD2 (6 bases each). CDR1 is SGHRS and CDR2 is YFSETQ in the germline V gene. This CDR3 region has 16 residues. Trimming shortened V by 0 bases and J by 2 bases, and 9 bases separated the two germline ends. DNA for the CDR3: TGCGCCAGCAGCTTGGCCGGGGGCCCTGGGGCCAACGTCCTGACTTTC. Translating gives CASSLAGGPGANVLTF.

This chain's CDR3 is CASSLAGRDGYTF. As DNA, the CDR3 is TGTGCCAGCAGTTTAGCCGGGAGGGACGGCTACACCTTC. The rearrangement uses TRBV12-3 or TRBV12-4 and TRBJ1-2; perhaps TRBD1 as D (5 bases). The V and J ends lost 0 bases and 8 bases respectively, with 10 bases between them. The CDR3 contains 13 residues.

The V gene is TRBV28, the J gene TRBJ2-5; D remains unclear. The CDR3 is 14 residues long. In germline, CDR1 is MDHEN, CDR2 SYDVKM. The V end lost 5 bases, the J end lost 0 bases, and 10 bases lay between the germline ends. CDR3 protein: CASSGSAYQETQYF. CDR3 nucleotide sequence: TGTGCCAGCAGTGGCTCCGCGTACCAAGAGACCCAGTACTTC.

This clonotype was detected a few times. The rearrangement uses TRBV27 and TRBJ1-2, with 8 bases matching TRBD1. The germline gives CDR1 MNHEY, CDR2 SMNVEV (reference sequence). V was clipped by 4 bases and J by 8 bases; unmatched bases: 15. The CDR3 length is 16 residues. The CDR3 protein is CASSSVISGGLLGYTF. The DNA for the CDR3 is TGTGCCAGCAGTTCGGTTATTTCAGGGGGCTTATTAGGCTACACCTTC.

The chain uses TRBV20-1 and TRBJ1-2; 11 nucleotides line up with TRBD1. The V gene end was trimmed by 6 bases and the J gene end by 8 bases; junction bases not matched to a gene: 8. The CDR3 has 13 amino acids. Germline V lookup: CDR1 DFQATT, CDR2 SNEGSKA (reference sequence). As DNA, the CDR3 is TGCAGTGCGCCGGGACAGGGGGTTTCGGGCTACACCTTC. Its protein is CSAPGQGVSGYTF.

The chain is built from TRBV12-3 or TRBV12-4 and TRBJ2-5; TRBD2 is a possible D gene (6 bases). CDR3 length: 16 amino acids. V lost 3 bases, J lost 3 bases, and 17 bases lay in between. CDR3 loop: CASSLIGRSGEETQYF. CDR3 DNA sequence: TGTGCCAGCAGTTTGATAGGTCGTAGCGGCGAAGAGACCCAGTACTTC.

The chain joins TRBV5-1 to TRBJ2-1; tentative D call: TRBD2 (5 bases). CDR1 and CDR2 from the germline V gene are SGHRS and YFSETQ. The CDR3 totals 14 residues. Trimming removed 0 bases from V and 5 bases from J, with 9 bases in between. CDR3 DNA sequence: TGCGCCAGCAGCTTGGCGGCGGGTCACAATGAGCAGTTCTTC. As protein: CASSLAAGHNEQFF.

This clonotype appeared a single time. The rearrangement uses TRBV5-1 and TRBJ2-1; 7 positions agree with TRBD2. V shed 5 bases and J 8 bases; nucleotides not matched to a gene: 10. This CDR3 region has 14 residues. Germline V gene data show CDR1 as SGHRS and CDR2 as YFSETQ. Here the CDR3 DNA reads TGCGCCAGCAGGATCGTAGGACTAGGGGATGAGCAGTTCTTC. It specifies CASRIVGLGDEQFF.

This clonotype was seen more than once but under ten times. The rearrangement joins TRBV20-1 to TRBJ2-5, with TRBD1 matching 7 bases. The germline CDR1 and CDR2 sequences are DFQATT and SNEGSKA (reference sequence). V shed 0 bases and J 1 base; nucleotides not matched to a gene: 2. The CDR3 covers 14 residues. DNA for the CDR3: TGCAGTGCTAGAGACGGACAGGTCCAAGAGACCCAGTACTTC. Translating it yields CSARDGQVQETQYF.

CDR3 DNA: TGCGCCAGCAGCTTGGAGTCGTCCCGCGATCAGCCCCAGCATTTT. It codes for CASSLESSRDQPQHF. This chain uses TRBV5-1 with TRBJ1-5; D is ambiguous. This CDR3 spans 15 amino acids. Germline V gives CDR1 SGHRS, CDR2 YFSETQ. V lost 0 bases and J lost 5, with 12 bases in between.

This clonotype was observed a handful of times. CDR3 nucleotide sequence: TGTGCCAGCAGCTTATTGTCGTGGGCATCCTACAATGAGCAGTTCTTC. Protein product: CASSLLSWASYNEQFF. This chain connects TRBV5-6 to TRBJ2-1, with D unresolved. The germline CDR1 and CDR2 sequences are SGHDT and YYEEEE. The CDR3 has 16 amino acids. The V gene lost 2 bases and the J gene lost 1 base, with 13 bases spanning the gap.

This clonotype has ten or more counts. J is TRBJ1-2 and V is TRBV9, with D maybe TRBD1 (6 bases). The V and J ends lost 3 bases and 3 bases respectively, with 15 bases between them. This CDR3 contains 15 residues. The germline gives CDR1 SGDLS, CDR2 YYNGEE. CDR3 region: CASSAGAYLDYGYTF. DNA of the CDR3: TGTGCCAGCAGCGCGGGGGCCTACCTGGACTATGGCTACACCTTC.

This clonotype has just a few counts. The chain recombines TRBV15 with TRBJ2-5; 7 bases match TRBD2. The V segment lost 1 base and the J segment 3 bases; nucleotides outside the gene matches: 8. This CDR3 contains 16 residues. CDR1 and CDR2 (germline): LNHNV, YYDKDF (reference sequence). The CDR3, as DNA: TGTGCCACCAGCAGAGCCCTCCGGACTAGGAAAGAGACCCAGTACTTC. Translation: CATSRALRTRKETQYF.

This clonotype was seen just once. The CDR3 region is CSARDSEGTSREQYF. CDR3 nucleotide sequence: TGCAGTGCTAGAGATTCGGAGGGTACCTCGCGGGAGCAGTACTTC. V is TRBV20-1 and J is TRBJ2-7; D is possibly TRBD2 (6 bases). Trimming left V 0 bases short and J 7 bases short, with 19 bases between. The CDR3 is 15 residues long. Germline V gene lookup returns CDR1 DFQATT and CDR2 SNEGSKA (reference sequence).

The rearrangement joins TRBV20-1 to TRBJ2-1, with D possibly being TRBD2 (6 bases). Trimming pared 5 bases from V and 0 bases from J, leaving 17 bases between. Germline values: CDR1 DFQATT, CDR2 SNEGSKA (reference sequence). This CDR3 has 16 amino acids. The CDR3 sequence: CSAPKGREYSYNEQFF. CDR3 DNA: TGCAGTGCTCCTAAGGGACGGGAGTACTCCTACAATGAGCAGTTCTTC.

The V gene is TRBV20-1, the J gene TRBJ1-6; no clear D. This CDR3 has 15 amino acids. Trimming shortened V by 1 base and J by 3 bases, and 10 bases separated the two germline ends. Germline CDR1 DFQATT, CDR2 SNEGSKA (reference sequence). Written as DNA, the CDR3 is TGCAGTGCTAGAGTATGGCAAAGCTATAATTCACCCCTCCACTTT. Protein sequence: CSARVWQSYNSPLHF.